This entry describes one T cell receptor (beta chain). The CDR3 runs to 14 residues. Germline CDR1 and CDR2: MNHEY and SVGAGI. V gave up 5 bases and J gave up 7 bases; unmatched junction bases: 6. Donors ranged from 6 to 90 years old and were healthy Caucasians in Russia. The second PCR ran about 6 to 12 cycles with a sample-barcoded 5' primer and J-beta primers. A template-switch adaptor containing 12 random nucleotides labeled each cDNA molecule. MiXCR, applied by TCRdb to the 5' RACE reads, yields one record per CDR3 protein. The sample has about 510,000 distinct CDR3 sequences, about 26% seen once. The sample is drawn from a study of blood T cells in healthy people across ages. Background on the study: Template switching captured about one barcoded beta molecule per two T cells.

These data also featured in a second study, about T cells of mothers and their children.

This sequence originates from a boy under 10 years old in good health. Sequences were obtained from blood. This chain links TRBV6-5 with TRBJ2-7; 12 bases map to TRBD2. DNA of the CDR3: TGTGCCAGCAGTCCTAGCGGGGGGGCCTGGGAGCAGTACTTC. Amino acids: CASSPSGGAWEQYF.